Listed below are T cell receptor beta chains from one sample, sequenced in a study of beta chain features in type 1 diabetes. TCRdb's copy holds only in-frame clones and misses some; the assay was immunoSEQ multiplex PCR. The sample has a few hundred thousand clones, approximately 15% seen once. The sample was naive CD4+ T cells from blood. The receptors here all came from a woman aged 18-35 years with type 1 diabetes. The CDR3 runs from the conserved cysteine through the conserved F or W. The D gene is left open where the match is weak. Only some rows state a clone size, as once, few, many or a class for expanded clones.

>.|.|TRBJ2-5|TRBV5-1|16
TGCGCCAGCAGCTTGGGGCCTCAAGGGGCTTCGGAGACCCAGTACTTC
CASSLGPQGASETQYF
>.|few|TRBJ1-1|TRBV11-2|15
TGTGCCAGCAGCTTATTCTGGACGGGAAAGACTGAAGCTTTCTTT
CASSLFWTGKTEAFF
>TRBD2|few|TRBJ2-7|TRBV28|16
TGTGCCAGCAGTTTACCCAGGACTAGCGGGAGGAACGAGCAGTACTTC
CASSLPRTSGRNEQYF
>.|.|TRBJ1-1|TRBV13|13
TGTGCCAGCAGTAGACAGGAGAACACTGAAGCTTTCTTT
CASSRQENTEAFF
>TRBD2|once|TRBJ2-3|TRBV13|17
TGTGCCAGCAGCCTAAGGACTAGCGGGAGTCGCACAGATACGCAGTATTTT
CASSLRTSGSRTDTQYF
>.|few|TRBJ2-3|TRBV9|15
TGTGCCAGCAGCAGGCTGGCTAGCGGCACAGATACGCAGTATTTT
CASSRLASGTDTQYF
>.|.|TRBJ2-7|TRBV5-1|15
TGCGCCAGCCACAGTGGCGGGACGGCAACCTACGAGCAGTACTTC
CASHSGGTATYEQYF
>.|.|TRBJ2-5|TRBV6-6|16
TGTGCCAGCAGACCCGCGTTAGCGGATCTCCAAGAGACCCAGTACTTC
CASRPALADLQETQYF
>TRBD1|few|TRBJ2-6|TRBV7-3|16
TGTGCCAGCAGCCTACAGGGGGCGGCTGGGGCCAACGTCCTGACTTTC
CASSLQGAAGANVLTF
>TRBD1|few|TRBJ1-5|TRBV29-1|14
TGCAGCGCAGGGACAGGGGCGAGCAATCAGCCCCAGCATTTT
CSAGTGASNQPQHF
>TRBD2|.|TRBJ2-3|TRBV27|14
TGTGCCAGCAGAACTAGCGGTAGCACAGATACGCAGTATTTT
CASRTSGSTDTQYF
>.|.|TRBJ2-3|TRBV18|14
TGTGCCAGCTCGGGCGCAGGGCGCACAGATACGCAGTATTTT
CASSGAGRTDTQYF
>.|.|TRBJ1-1|TRBV6-7|15
TGTGCCAGCAGTTACTCCGCAGGGTGGAACACTGAAGCTTTCTTT
CASSYSAGWNTEAFF
>.|few|TRBJ2-3|TRBV28|12
TGTGCCAGCAGAACTTTCACAGATACGCAGTATTTT
CASRTFTDTQYF
>.|few|TRBJ2-1|TRBV27|14
TGTGCCAGCAGTTTATGGAATCGGGACAATGAGCAGTTCTTC
CASSLWNRDNEQFF
>TRBD1|.|TRBJ1-4|TRBV7-9|17
TGTGCCAGCAGCCGGGGGACAGGGGCCAACCTTAAAGAAAAACTGTTTTTT
CASSRGTGANLKEKLFF
>.|few|TRBJ1-2|TRBV28|16
TGTGCCAGCAGTTTAGCCCAGAGACCGGGGGTCTATGGCTACACCTTC
CASSLAQRPGVYGYTF
>.|.|TRBJ2-1|TRBV5-1|12
TGCGCCAGCAGCTGGGGACTTTATGAGCAGTTCTTC
CASSWGLYEQFF
>.|few|TRBJ2-2|TRBV7-2|14
TGTGCCAGCAGCTTGGGACTCCAACCCGGGGAGCTGTTTTTT
CASSLGLQPGELFF
>.|few|TRBJ1-1|TRBV29-1|14
TGCAGCGTTGATAGGGGGGGGTGGAACACTGAAGCTTTCTTT
CSVDRGGWNTEAFF
>TRBD2|few|TRBJ2-3|TRBV18|18
TGTGCCAGCTCACCTCGCCCAGGGACTAGCGGCCTCACAGATACGCAGTATTTT
CASSPRPGTSGLTDTQYF
>TRBD1|.|TRBJ1-1|TRBV30|13
TGTGCCCGGGACAGGGGAGTGAACACTGAAGCTTTCTTT
CARDRGVNTEAFF
>TRBD1|few|TRBJ1-2|TRBV28|12
TGTGCCAGCAGTTTGCAGGGACAGGCCTACACCTTC
CASSLQGQAYTF
>TRBD1|few|TRBJ2-5|TRBV30|13
TGTGCCTGGAGTACAGGGGCTGGGGAGACCCAGTACTTC
CAWSTGAGETQYF
>TRBD1|few|TRBJ1-2|TRBV6-5|14
TGTGCCAGCAGTTCCGGGACAGGGTCGCGTGGCTACACCTTC
CASSSGTGSRGYTF
>TRBD2|few|TRBJ2-5|TRBV27|17
TGTGCCAGCAGTCCACGGCCTAGCGGGAGGCACCAAGAGACCCAGTACTTC
CASSPRPSGRHQETQYF
>.|few|TRBJ2-5|TRBV6-6|14
TGTGCCAGCAGTTACCCCAGACTCGGAGAGACCCAGTACTTC
CASSYPRLGETQYF
>TRBD2|few|TRBJ2-1|TRBV7-2|15
TGTGCCAGCAGCTTAGAGCGGGGGACCTACAATGAGCAGTTCTTC
CASSLERGTYNEQFF
>TRBD1|.|TRBJ2-1|TRBV5-1|16
TGCGCCAGCAGCTACTTGACAGGGTTCGTCGGGGATGAGCAGTTCTTC
CASSYLTGFVGDEQFF
>TRBD2|.|TRBJ2-5|TRBV7-2|15
TGCGCCAGCAGCCGGCTAGCGGGAGTGGAGGAGACCCAGTACTTC
CASSRLAGVEETQYF
>.|.|TRBJ2-7|TRBV9|14
TGTGCCAGCAGCGCGGCTGGCAGGGCGGACGAGCAGTACTTC
CASSAAGRADEQYF
>TRBD1|few|TRBJ2-5|TRBV15|16
TGTGCCACCAGCAGGCCCGGACAGGGATATCAAGAGACCCAGTACTTC
CATSRPGQGYQETQYF
>TRBD1|few|TRBJ2-2|TRBV18|17
TGTGCCAGCTCACCCCCGAACAGGGGGACAAACACCGGGGAGCTGTTTTTT
CASSPPNRGTNTGELFF
>.|few|TRBJ1-5|TRBV18|16
TGTGCCAGCTCCAAAGGTGCAGGGACATACAATCAGCCCCAGCATTTT
CASSKGAGTYNQPQHF